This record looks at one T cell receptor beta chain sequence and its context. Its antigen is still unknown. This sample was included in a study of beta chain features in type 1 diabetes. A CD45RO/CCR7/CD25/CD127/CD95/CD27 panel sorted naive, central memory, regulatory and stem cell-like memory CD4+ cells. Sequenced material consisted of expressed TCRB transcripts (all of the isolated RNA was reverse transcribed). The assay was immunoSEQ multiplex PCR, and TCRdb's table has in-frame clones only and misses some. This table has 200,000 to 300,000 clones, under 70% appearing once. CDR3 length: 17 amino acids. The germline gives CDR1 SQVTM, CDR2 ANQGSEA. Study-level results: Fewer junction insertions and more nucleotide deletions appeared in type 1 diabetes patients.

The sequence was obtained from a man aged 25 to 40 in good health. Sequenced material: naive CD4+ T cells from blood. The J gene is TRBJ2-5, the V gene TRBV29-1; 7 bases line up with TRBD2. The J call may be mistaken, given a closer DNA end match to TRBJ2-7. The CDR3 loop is CSVGSAGFAGVYDEQYF. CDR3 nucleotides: TGCAGCGTTGGCTCGGCCGGCTTCGCGGGGGTGTACGACGAGCAGTACTTC.